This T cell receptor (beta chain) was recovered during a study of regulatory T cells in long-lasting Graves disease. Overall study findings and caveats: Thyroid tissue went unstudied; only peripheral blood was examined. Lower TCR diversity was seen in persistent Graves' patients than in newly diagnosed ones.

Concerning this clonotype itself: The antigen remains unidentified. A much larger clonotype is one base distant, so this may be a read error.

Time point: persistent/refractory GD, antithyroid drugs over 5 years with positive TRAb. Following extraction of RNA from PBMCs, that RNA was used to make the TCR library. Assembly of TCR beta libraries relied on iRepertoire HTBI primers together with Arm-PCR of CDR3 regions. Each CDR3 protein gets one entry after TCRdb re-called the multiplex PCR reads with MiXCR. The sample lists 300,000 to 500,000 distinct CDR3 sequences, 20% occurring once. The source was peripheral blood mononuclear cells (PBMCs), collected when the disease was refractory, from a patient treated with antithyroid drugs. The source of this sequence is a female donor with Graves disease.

Here the CDR3 DNA reads TGTGCCAGCAGTTTACCATGGGGGGCGGGCTATGGCTACACCTTC. Its translation: CASSLPWGAGYGYTF. The chain recombines TRBV27 with TRBJ1-2; tentatively, D is TRBD1 (6 bases). The V gene's germline CDR1 is MNHEY and CDR2 SMNVEV (reference sequence). CDR3 length: 15 amino acids. Trimming shortened V by 2 bases and J by 4 bases, and 14 bases separated the two germline ends.